This T cell receptor beta chain comes out of a study of cytomegalovirus exposure and HLA in healthy donors. General study findings and limits: Cytomegalovirus-associated TCR beta chains were listed, numbering some 180.

As regards this clone: Its antigen is undetermined.

Primers: 60 Vbeta forward and 13 Jbeta reverse. Profiled with immunoSEQ multiplex PCR; TCRdb holds only in-frame clones, not every one. The sample table sets out about 120,000 clones. V shed 5 bases and J shed 10 bases, with 27 bases lying between them. The CDR3 has 17 residues. Germline V gene lookup returns CDR1 MDHEN and CDR2 SYDVKM. This clonotype was sampled from a man aged 40-49 years in good health and CMV-seropositive. Sequencing was done on a sample of PBMCs. The chain joins TRBV28 to TRBJ2-1, with D maybe TRBD2 (6 bases). The CDR3 sequence is CASSPTLAPPGNCEQFF. The CDR3 DNA is TGTGCCAGCAGTCCAACACTAGCACCCCCTGGGAATTGCGAGCAGTTCTTC.